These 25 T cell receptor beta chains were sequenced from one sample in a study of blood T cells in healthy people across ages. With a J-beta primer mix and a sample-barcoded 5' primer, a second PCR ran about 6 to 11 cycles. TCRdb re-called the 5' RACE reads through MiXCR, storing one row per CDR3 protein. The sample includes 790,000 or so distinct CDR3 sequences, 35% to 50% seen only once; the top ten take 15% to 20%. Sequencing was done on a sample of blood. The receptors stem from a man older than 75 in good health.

The CDR3 DNA follows: TGTGCCATCAGGGGACCGGGACAGGGTAACAATGAGCAGTTCTTC. Translating it yields CAIRGPGQGNNEQFF. The chain uses TRBV10-3 and TRBJ2-1; 9 bases align to TRBD1. The CDR3 spans 15 residues. V trimming: 6 bases; J trimming: 5 bases; junction bases outside the gene matches: 8. Germline lookup yields CDR1 ENHRY and CDR2 SYGVKD.

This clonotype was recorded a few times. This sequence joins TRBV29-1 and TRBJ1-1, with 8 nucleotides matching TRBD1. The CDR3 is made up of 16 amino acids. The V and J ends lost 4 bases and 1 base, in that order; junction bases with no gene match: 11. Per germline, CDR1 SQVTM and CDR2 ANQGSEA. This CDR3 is CSVGGGRGPRNTEAFF. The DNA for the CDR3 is TGCAGCGTTGGTGGAGGCAGGGGGCCGAGGAACACTGAAGCTTTCTTT.

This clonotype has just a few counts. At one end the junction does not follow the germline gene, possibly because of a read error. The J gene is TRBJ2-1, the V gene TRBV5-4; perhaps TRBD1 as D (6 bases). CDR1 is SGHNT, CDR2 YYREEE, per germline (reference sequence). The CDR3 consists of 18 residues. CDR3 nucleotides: TGTGCCAGCAGCCCCCGAGGAGCCGGGACAAGCTCCTACAGTGAGCAGTTCTTC. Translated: CASSPRGAGTSSYSEQFF.

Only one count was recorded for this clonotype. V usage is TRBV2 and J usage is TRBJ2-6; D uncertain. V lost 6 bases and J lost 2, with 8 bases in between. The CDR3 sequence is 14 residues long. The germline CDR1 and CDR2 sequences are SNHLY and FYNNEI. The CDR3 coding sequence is TGTGCCAGCAGCGCAGAAGCTGGGGCCAACGTCCTGACTTTC. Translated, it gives CASSAEAGANVLTF.

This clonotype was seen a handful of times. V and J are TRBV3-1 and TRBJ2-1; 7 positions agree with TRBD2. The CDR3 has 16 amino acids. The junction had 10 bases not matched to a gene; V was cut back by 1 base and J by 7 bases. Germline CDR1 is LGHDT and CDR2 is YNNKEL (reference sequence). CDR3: CASSQVSRDYRNEQFF. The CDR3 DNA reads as TGTGCCAGCAGCCAAGTCTCAAGGGACTACCGAAATGAGCAGTTCTTC.

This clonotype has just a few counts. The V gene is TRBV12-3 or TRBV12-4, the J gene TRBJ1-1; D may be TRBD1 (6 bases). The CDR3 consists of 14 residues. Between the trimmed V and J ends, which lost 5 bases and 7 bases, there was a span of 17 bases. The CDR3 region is CASSKTGTTGEAFF. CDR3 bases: TGTGCCAGCAGTAAAACCGGGACAACGGGTGAAGCTTTCTTT.

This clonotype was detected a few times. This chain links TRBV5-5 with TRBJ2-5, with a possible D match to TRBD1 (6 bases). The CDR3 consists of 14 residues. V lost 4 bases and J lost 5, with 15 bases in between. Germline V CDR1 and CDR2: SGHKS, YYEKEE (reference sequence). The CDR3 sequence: CASSVGQSYETQYF. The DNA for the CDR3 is TGTGCCAGCAGCGTCGGACAGTCGTACGAGACCCAGTACTTC.

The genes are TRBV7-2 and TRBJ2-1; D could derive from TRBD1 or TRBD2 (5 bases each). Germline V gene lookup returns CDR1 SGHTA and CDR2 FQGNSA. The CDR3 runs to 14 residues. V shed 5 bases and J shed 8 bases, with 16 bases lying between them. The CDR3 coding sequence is TGTGCCAGCAGCCTGGGGACCTTACACTATGAGCAGTTCTTC. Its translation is CASSLGTLHYEQFF. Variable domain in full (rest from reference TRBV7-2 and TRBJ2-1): GAGVSQSPSNKVTEKGKDVELRCDPISGHTALYWYRQSLGQGLEFLIYFQGNSAPDKSGLPSDRFSAERTGGSVSTLTIQRTQQEDSAVYLCASSLGTLHYEQFFGPGTRLTVL.

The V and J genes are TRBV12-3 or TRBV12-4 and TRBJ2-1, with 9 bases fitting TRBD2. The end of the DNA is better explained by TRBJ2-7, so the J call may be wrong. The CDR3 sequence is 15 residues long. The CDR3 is CASTLSGSSYNEQYF. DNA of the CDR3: TGTGCCAGCACCCTTAGCGGGAGCTCCTACAATGAGCAGTACTTC.

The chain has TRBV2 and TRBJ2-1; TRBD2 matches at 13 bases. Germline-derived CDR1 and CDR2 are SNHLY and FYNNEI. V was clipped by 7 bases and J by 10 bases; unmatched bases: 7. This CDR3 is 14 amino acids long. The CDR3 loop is CASTLAGGSREQFF. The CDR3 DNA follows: TGTGCCAGCACACTAGCGGGAGGGAGTCGGGAGCAGTTCTTC.

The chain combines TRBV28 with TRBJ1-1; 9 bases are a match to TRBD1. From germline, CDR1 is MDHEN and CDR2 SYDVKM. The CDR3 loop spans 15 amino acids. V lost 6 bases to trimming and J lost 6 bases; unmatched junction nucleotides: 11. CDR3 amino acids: CASRGGTGRPAEAFF. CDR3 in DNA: TGTGCCAGCAGAGGAGGGACAGGGCGCCCGGCTGAAGCTTTCTTT.

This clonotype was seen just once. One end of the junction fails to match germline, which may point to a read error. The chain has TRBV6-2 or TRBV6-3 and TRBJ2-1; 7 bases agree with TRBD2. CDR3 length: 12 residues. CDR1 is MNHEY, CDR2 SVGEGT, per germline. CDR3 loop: CASSGDYKEQFF. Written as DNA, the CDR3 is TGTGCCAGCAGTGGGGACTACAAGGAGCAGTTCTTC.

The CDR3 sequence: CASTRSTGGFGVTEAFF. CDR3 sequence (DNA): TGTGCCAGCACCAGGTCGACAGGGGGCTTCGGGGTCACTGAAGCTTTCTTT. This chain joins TRBV25-1 and TRBJ1-1; TRBD1 agrees at 10 bases. CDR1 and CDR2 from the germline V gene are MGHDK and SYGVNS. The CDR3 is 17 amino acids. Trimming took 7 bases from V and 4 from J; bases not matched to a gene: 15.

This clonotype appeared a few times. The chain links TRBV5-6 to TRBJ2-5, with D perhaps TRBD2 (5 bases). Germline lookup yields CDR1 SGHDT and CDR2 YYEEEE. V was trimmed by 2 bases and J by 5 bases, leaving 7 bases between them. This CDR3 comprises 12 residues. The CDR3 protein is CASSFASETQYF. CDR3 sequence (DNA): TGTGCCAGCAGCTTTGCTAGCGAGACCCAGTACTTC.

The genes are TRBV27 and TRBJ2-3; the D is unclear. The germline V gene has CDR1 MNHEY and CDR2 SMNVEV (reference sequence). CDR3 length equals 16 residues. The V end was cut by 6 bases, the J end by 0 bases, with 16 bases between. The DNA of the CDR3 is TGTGCCAGCAGGGGGTGGCTAGGCGATAGCACAGATACGCAGTATTTT. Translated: CASRGWLGDSTDTQYF.

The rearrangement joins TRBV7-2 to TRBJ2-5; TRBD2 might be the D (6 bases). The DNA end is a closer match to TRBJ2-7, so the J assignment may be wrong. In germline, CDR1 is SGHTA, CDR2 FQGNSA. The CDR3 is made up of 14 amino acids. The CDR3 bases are TGTGCCAGCAGCTTATCAGGGACTCGCTACGAGCAGTACTTC. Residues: CASSLSGTRYEQYF.

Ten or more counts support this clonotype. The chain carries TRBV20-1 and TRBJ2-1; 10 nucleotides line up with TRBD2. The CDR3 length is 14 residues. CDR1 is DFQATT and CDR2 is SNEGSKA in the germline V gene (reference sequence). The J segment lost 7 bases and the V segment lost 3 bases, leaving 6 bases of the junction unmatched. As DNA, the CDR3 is TGCAGTGCTAGTAGGCTAGCGGGAGTTAATGAGCAGTTCTTC. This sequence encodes CSASRLAGVNEQFF.

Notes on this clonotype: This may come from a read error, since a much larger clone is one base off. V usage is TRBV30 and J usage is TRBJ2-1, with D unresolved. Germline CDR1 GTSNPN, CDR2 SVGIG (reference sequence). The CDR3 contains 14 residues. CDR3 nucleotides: TGTGCCGCCGCAGACGGAAGCTCCTACAATGAGCGGTTCTTC. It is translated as CAAADGSSYNERFF.

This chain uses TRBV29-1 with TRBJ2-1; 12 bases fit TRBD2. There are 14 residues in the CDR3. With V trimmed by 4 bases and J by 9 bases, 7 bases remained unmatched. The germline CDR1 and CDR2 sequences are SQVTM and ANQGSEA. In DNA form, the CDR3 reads TGCAGCGTTGCAGCTAGCGGGAGGGCCCGTGAGCAGTTCTTC. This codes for CSVAASGRAREQFF.

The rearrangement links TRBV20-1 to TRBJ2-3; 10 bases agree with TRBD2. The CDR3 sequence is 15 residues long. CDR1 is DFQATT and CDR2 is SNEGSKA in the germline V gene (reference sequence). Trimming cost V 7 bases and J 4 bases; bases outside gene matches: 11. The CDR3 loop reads CSVKWSSGRPDTQYF. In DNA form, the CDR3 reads TGCAGTGTCAAATGGTCTAGCGGGAGACCAGATACGCAGTATTTT.

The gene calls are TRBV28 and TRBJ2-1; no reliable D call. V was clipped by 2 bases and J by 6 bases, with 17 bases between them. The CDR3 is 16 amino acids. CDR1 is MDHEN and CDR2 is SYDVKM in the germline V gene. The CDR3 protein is CASSLPTAAIGNEQFF. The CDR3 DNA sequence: TGTGCCAGCAGTTTACCCACGGCCGCTATAGGCAATGAGCAGTTCTTC.

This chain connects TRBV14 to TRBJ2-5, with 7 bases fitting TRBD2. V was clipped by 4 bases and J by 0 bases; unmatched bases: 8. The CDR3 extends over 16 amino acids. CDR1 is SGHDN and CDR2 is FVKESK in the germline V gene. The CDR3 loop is CASSLLERGDQETQYF. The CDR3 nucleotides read TGTGCCAGCAGCCTACTGGAACGGGGGGACCAAGAGACCCAGTACTTC.

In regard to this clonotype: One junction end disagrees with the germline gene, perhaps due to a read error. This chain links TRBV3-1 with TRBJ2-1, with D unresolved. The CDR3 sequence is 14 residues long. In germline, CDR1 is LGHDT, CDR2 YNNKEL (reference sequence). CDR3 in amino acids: CASSQDLGVETQFF. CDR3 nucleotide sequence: TGTGCCAGTAGCCAAGATCTCGGTGTGGAGACCCAGTTCTTC.

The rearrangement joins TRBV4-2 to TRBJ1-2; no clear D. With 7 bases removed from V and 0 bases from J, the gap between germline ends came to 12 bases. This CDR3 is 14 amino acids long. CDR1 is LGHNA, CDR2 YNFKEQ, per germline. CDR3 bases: TGTGCCAGCAACACGGAGGAAGCTAACTATGGCTACACCTTC. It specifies CASNTEEANYGYTF.

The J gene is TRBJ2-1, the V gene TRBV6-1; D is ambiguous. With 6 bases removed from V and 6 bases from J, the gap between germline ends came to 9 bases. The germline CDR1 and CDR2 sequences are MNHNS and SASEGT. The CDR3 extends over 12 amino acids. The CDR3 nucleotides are TGTGCCAGCAGCCTACCGATCAATGAGCAGTTCTTC. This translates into CASSLPINEQFF.